The rows below give T cell receptor beta chains drawn from one sample of a study of T-cell memory formation after mild COVID-19. TCRdb re-called the 5' RACE reads with MiXCR, one entry per CDR3 protein. The sample contains 450,000 to 650,000 distinct CDR3 sequences, about 20% of which appear only once. The sequenced material came from PBMCs or a T cell subset sorted from them (not recorded which). The receptors originated from an adult woman who had mild COVID-19 (a few samples of this study predate the infection). Cell type and time point are not known. Both conserved end residues are part of each CDR3. The D gene is left open where the match is weak. Clone size appears in some rows only: once, few, many, or a class for an expanded clone.

d_call clone_size j_call v_call cdr3_length cdr3_nt cdr3_aa
- few TRBJ2-1 TRBV24-1 11 TGTGCCACCCGAGATAGGGATGAGCAGTTCTTC CATRDRDEQFF
TRBD2 - TRBJ2-1 TRBV9 15 TGTGCCAGCAGCGTATTCAGCGGGAGTCACAATGAGCAGTTCTTC CASSVFSGSHNEQFF
- - TRBJ1-2 TRBV7-8 12 TGTGCCAGCAGCACACTGACCGGGGGCTACACCTTC CASSTLTGGYTF
TRBD2 few TRBJ2-7 TRBV6-4 18 TGTGCCAGCAGTGATCCCGAAAAGAGACTAGCGGGAGTGCAAGAGCAGTACTTC CASSDPEKRLAGVQEQYF
TRBD1 few TRBJ1-2 TRBV18 14 TGTGCCAGCTCACCCCCCGGGACAGGGGTAGGCTACACCTTC CASSPPGTGVGYTF
- - TRBJ1-2 TRBV7-9 15 TGTGCCAGCGTTTCGGCAGGACAATCACGCGATGGCTACACCTTC CASVSAGQSRDGYTF
- - TRBJ1-2 TRBV12-5 14 TGTGCTAGTGCTTCCCCCAGGTTGGACTATGGCTACACCTTC CASASPRLDYGYTF
- - TRBJ2-3 TRBV7-2 16 TGTGCCAGCAGCTCCCAAGGATCGGGGGAGCCAGATACGCAGTATTTT CASSSQGSGEPDTQYF
TRBD1 - TRBJ1-2 TRBV20-1 14 TGCAGTGCTAGAGTCCAAGACAGGGGCTATGGCTACACCTTC CSARVQDRGYGYTF
- few TRBJ2-2 TRBV5-1 15 TGCGCCAGCAGCTTCGGTGCAGGGTGGCCCGGGGAGCTGTTTTTT CASSFGAGWPGELFF
- few TRBJ1-1 TRBV11-3 15 TGTGCCAGCAGCCCGAGGAGGGGGGGGTCAACTGAAGCTTTCTTT CASSPRRGGSTEAFF
- few TRBJ1-1 TRBV19 12 TGTGCCAGTAGTATAGAGGGGCGCGAAGCTTTCTTT CASSIEGREAFF
TRBD2 - TRBJ2-2 TRBV7-2 13 TGTGCCAGCAGCCCGGGACTAAATGGGGAGCTGTTTTTT CASSPGLNGELFF
- few TRBJ2-7 TRBV20-1 13 TGCAGTGCTAGAGGTGGTGATTCCTACGAGCAGTACTTC CSARGGDSYEQYF
TRBD2 - TRBJ2-1 TRBV30 15 TGTGCCTGGAGTGAGGGACTAGCGGGACTCAATGAGCAGTTCTTC CAWSEGLAGLNEQFF
TRBD1 - TRBJ1-1 TRBV2 15 TGTGCCAGCAGTGACCATGGGACAGGAAACACTGAAGCTTTCTTT CASSDHGTGNTEAFF
- few TRBJ1-5 TRBV12-3/TRBV12-4 17 TGTGCCAGCAGTAAGGAACCGGTGACACCTGGTGAGTCGCCCCAGCATTTT CASSKEPVTPGESPQHF
TRBD1 few TRBJ2-7 TRBV29-1 13 TGCAGCGTCCCGGGACAGGGGTACCACGAGCAGTACTTC CSVPGQGYHEQYF
- - TRBJ2-5 TRBV7-9 15 TGTGCCAGCACCGTTCTGGGGGGGCTTCAAGAGACCCAGTACTTC CASTVLGGLQETQYF
TRBD1 - TRBJ1-5 TRBV7-2 17 TGTGCCAGCAGCTTAGCAGGGGGCGGACAGGGCTATCAGCCCCAGCATTTT CASSLAGGGQGYQPQHF
TRBD2 few TRBJ2-7 TRBV27 16 TGTGCCAGCAGTCTCCTTACGGCTAGCGGGAGGGGCGAGCAGTACTTC CASSLLTASGRGEQYF
- - TRBJ2-7 TRBV14 16 TGTGCCAGCAGCCAAGTAGGAATGACGGTGACCTACGAGCAGTACTTC CASSQVGMTVTYEQYF
TRBD2 many TRBJ2-1 TRBV3-1 16 TGTGCCAGCAGCCAAGCCGGGACTAGCGGGAGGTATGAGCAGTTCTTC CASSQAGTSGRYEQFF
TRBD2 many TRBJ2-4 TRBV3-1 16 TGTGCCAGCAGCCTCCAAGGCGGGGGAGCCAAAAACATTCAGTACTTC CASSLQGGGAKNIQYF
- - TRBJ2-1 TRBV7-2 14 TGTGCCAGCAGCTTATACCTAAGCGGCAATGAGCAGTTCTTC CASSLYLSGNEQFF
- - TRBJ2-7 TRBV6-5 15 TGTGCCAGTACACAAACCCGGCGTCAGGGGTACGAGCAGTACTTC CASTQTRRQGYEQYF
- - TRBJ2-1 TRBV7-2 12 TGTGCCAGCAGCTTAGTTTCAGGACACCAAGGCTTC CASSLVSGHQGF
- few TRBJ2-1 TRBV5-1 14 TGCGCCAGCAGGTTTGGGGAGAGCTACAATGAGCAGTTCTTC CASRFGESYNEQFF
- - TRBJ2-7 TRBV7-9 14 TGTGCCAGCAGCCTCCGGGACTTATCCTACGAGCAGTACTTC CASSLRDLSYEQYF
TRBD1 few TRBJ1-2 TRBV7-6 16 TGTGCCAGCAGCTTAGATACAGGGGACCTTAACTATGGCTACACCTTC CASSLDTGDLNYGYTF
- few TRBJ1-1 TRBV18 12 TGTGCCAGCTCACCACCGTTCAATGAAGCTTTCTTT CASSPPFNEAFF